A single sample gave rise to the 12 T cell receptor beta chains below, sequenced in a study of T-cell memory formation after mild COVID-19. TCRdb passed the 5' RACE reads through MiXCR, listing each CDR3 protein once. The data hold about 110,000 distinct CDR3 sequences, with over 15% observed a single time. Sequencing was performed on PBMCs or a T cell subset sorted from them (not recorded which). The receptors were sampled from a man younger than 30 who had mild COVID-19 (a few samples of this study predate the infection). Cell type and time point are not known.

This clonotype was seen a few times. The chain uses TRBV5-6 and TRBJ2-4; a weak D match, TRBD1 (6 bases). This CDR3 is built from 13 residues. V was clipped by 4 bases and J by 15 bases, with 20 bases between them. Germline V gene lookup returns CDR1 SGHDT and CDR2 YYEEEE. The CDR3 sequence is CASSLGVTGTSYF. The CDR3, as DNA: TGTGCCAGCAGCCTTGGGGTAACCGGGACATCGTACTTC.

The chain carries TRBV7-2 and TRBJ2-5; D call uncertain. Germline-derived CDR1 and CDR2 are SGHTA and FQGNSA. The CDR3 has 12 residues. Trimming removed 7 bases at V and 2 bases at J, with 8 bases between. The CDR3 here is CASTGSQETQYF. The CDR3 region has the DNA TGTGCCAGCACCGGCTCACAAGAGACCCAGTACTTC.

This rearrangement joins TRBV7-9 to TRBJ2-6; D uncertain. CDR1 is SEHNR and CDR2 is FQNEAQ in the germline V gene (reference sequence). V gave up 6 bases and J gave up 1 base, with 7 bases separating them. This CDR3 comprises 14 residues. The chain's CDR3 is CASSINSGANVLTF. The CDR3 bases are TGTGCCAGCAGTATCAATTCTGGGGCCAACGTCCTGACTTTC.

The rearrangement links TRBV20-1 to TRBJ2-3; 11 nucleotides align to TRBD2. The germline CDR1 and CDR2 sequences are DFQATT and SNEGSKA (reference sequence). This CDR3 spans 16 amino acids. V shed 0 bases, J shed 6 bases, and the junction held 8 bases outside the gene matches. CDR3 sequence reads: CSARDLLAGGRDTQYF. The CDR3 DNA follows: TGCAGTGCTAGAGATCTCTTAGCGGGGGGGCGGGATACGCAGTATTTT.

This clonotype was observed a handful of times. The V call is TRBV5-1, the J call TRBJ2-5, with a weak D call TRBD1 (6 bases). The germline V and J ends were trimmed by 1 base and 3 bases, with 13 bases remaining between them. The length of the CDR3 is 15 residues. Germline lookup yields CDR1 SGHRS and CDR2 YFSETQ. The CDR3 region has the DNA TGCGCCAGCAGCTTGTCTTACAGGGTTGAAGAGACCCAGTACTTC. It is translated as CASSLSYRVEETQYF.

In its sample, this clonotype was seen a few times. This chain connects TRBV4-3 to TRBJ1-2, with D uncertain. V was trimmed by 0 bases and J by 4 bases, leaving 15 bases between them. In germline, CDR1 is LGHNA, CDR2 YSLEER. This CDR3 region has 16 residues. The CDR3 DNA sequence: TGCGCCAGCAGCCAAGATCCGTTGGTAGTCGGCTATGGCTACACCTTC. Protein: CASSQDPLVVGYGYTF.

The chain links TRBV15 to TRBJ2-5, with TRBD2 matching 7 bases. Germline loops: CDR1 LNHNV, CDR2 YYDKDF (reference sequence). After removal of 1 base from V and 4 bases from J, the junction contained 3 bases not matched to a gene. The CDR3 runs 14 residues. The CDR3 protein is CATSRVGGGETQYF. CDR3 coding DNA: TGTGCCACCAGCAGAGTGGGCGGGGGAGAGACCCAGTACTTC.

The V and J genes are TRBV5-6 and TRBJ2-7; D unresolved. V was trimmed by 4 bases and J by 5 bases, leaving 16 bases between them. CDR3 length: 14 amino acids. The germline CDR1 and CDR2 sequences are SGHDT and YYEEEE. CDR3 amino acids: CASSRPNSVDEQYV. CDR3 nucleotide sequence: TGTGCCAGCAGCCGCCCGAACTCCGTCGACGAGCAGTACGTC.

Only a few counts were recorded for this clonotype. The chain recombines TRBV4-3 with TRBJ2-1; possible D gene TRBD2, 6 bases. Germline V gene data show CDR1 as LGHNA and CDR2 as YSLEER. CDR3 length: 15 residues. Trimming cost V 1 base and J 0 bases, with 7 bases left between them. CDR3 region: CASSQAGSSYNEQFF. CDR3 DNA: TGCGCCAGCAGCCAAGCCGGGAGCTCCTACAATGAGCAGTTCTTC.

The rearrangement uses TRBV4-2 and TRBJ2-1, with D maybe TRBD2 (6 bases). This CDR3 spans 15 amino acids. The V end was cut by 4 bases, the J end by 6 bases, with 16 bases between. Germline-derived CDR1 and CDR2 are LGHNA and YNFKEQ. CDR3 sequence (DNA): TGTGCCAGCAGCCCCCGCAGGGCCGGGGGCAATGAGCAGTTCTTC. Protein sequence: CASSPRRAGGNEQFF.

Worth noting for this clonotype: The junction departs from the called germline gene at one end, perhaps through a read error. This chain's CDR3 is CASSLVGGANNEQFF. CDR3 nucleotide sequence: TGTGCTAGCAGCTTAGTAGGGGGGGCGAATAATGAGCAGTTCTTC. J is TRBJ2-1 and V is TRBV7-7; D might be TRBD2 (7 bases). The CDR3 loop spans 15 amino acids. Looked up from germline, CDR1 is SSHAT and CDR2 is FNYEAQ (reference sequence).

This chain uses TRBV10-3 with TRBJ2-7; D may be TRBD2 (6 bases). Germline lookup yields CDR1 ENHRY and CDR2 SYGVKD. The CDR3 totals 11 residues. V lost 6 bases to trimming and J lost 6 bases, with 9 bases between them. The CDR3 loop is CAISAAGEQYF. The CDR3 DNA follows: TGTGCCATCAGCGCAGCGGGCGAGCAGTACTTC.